This T cell receptor (beta chain) was retrieved from a study of OX40 agonist ivuxolimab in advanced cancers. Study-wide background: Cohort: about 80% men, mean age about 60, aged roughly 20 to 79. General study findings and limits: More expanded clones were found, on average, in CD8+ than in CD4+ T cells.

Notes on this clone: Its target is unknown.

Autoimmune disease history or systemic immunosuppression excluded patients. V shed 4 bases and J shed 0 bases, with 10 bases lying between them. CDR1 is MNHEY, CDR2 SMNVEV, per germline (reference sequence). The CDR3 runs to 15 residues. The assay was immunoSEQ multiplex PCR, and TCRdb's table has in-frame clones only and misses some. Of fewer than 50,000 clones detected, approximately 90% appear once; the ten largest clones hold around 15%. The sample in question was CD4+ or CD8+ T cells sorted from blood, obtained in a trial of the OX40 agonist ivuxolimab. The sequence was obtained from an adult with an advanced solid tumor such as melanoma, head and neck, liver or kidney cancer. This chain links TRBV27 with TRBJ2-1; D perhaps matches TRBD2 (5 bases). CDR3 region: CASSSIDYSYNEQFF. CDR3 nucleotide sequence: TGTGCCAGCAGTTCTATAGACTACTCCTACAATGAGCAGTTCTTC.